This T cell receptor (beta chain) was recovered during a study of T-cell memory formation after mild COVID-19. One entry per CDR3 protein results from TCRdb running MiXCR on the 5' RACE reads. The table records more than 350,000 distinct CDR3 sequences, more than 15% of them present only once. Deletions cut 1 base from V and 6 bases from J, with 7 bases between. This CDR3 region has 13 residues. Germline CDR1 and CDR2: MNHNY and SVGAGI (reference sequence). In this sample, this clonotype turned up a few times. Sequenced sample: PBMCs or a T cell subset sorted from them (not recorded which). The TCR sequence derives from a man aged 18 to 29 who had mild COVID-19 (a few samples of this study predate the infection). Cell type and time point are not known. The chain employs TRBV6-6 and TRBJ1-5, with a weak D call TRBD1 (5 bases). The CDR3: CASSYWGGQPQHF. For the CDR3, the DNA is TGTGCCAGCAGTTACTGGGGGGGTCAGCCCCAGCATTTT.